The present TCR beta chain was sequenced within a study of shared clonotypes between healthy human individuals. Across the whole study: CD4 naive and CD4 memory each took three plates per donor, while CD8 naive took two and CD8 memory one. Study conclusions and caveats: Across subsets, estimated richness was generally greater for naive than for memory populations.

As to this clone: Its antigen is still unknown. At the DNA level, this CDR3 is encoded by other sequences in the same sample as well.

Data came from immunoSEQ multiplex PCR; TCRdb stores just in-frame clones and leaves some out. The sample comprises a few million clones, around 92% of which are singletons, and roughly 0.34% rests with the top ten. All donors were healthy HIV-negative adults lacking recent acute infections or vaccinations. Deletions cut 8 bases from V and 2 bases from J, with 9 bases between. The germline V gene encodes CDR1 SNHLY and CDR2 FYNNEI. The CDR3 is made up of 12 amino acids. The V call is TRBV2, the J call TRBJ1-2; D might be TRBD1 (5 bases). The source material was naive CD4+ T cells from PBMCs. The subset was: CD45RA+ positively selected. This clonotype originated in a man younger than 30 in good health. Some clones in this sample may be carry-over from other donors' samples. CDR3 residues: CASSGLNYGYTF. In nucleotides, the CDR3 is TGTGCCAGCTCAGGGTTAAACTATGGCTACACCTTC.